Each of the 21 T cell receptor beta chains below was sequenced from the same sample in a study of naive and memory T cell subsets. Whole-study results and caveats: A few larger clonotypes appeared in naive repertoires, especially CD8, possibly memory cells re-expressing CD45RA.

Their recognized antigens are unknown. Both TRBC1 and TRBC2 were covered by a beta constant-region primer of two equimolar oligonucleotides. The ligated cDNA underwent four PCR rounds using SP2 and nested alpha and beta constant-region primers. TCRdb itself ran the UMI-ligation and nested PCR reads through MiXCR, one entry per CDR3 protein. The sample yields more than 120,000 distinct CDR3 sequences, 15% to 25% seen once. Sequenced material: naive CD8+ T cells from blood. These receptors were obtained from a human donor in good health.

This clonotype was seen many times. V usage is TRBV28 and J usage is TRBJ1-5; D ambiguous. The CDR3 is 14 residues long. V dropped 6 bases and J dropped 5 bases, with 14 bases sitting between them. From germline, CDR1 is MDHEN and CDR2 SYDVKM. CDR3 loop: CASSRLRLDQPQHF. The CDR3 nucleotides are TGTGCCAGCAGCCGCCTTCGGTTGGATCAGCCCCAGCATTTT.

The CDR3 DNA reads as TGTGCCAGCAGTGTCGGACAGGGATTAGAGACCCAGTACTTC. Translating it yields CASSVGQGLETQYF. The chain employs TRBV6-1 and TRBJ2-5, with TRBD1 identical over 8 bases. This CDR3 comprises 14 residues. In germline, CDR1 is MNHNS, CDR2 SASEGT. The V segment lost 4 bases and the J segment 4 bases; nucleotides outside the gene matches: 5.

This clonotype was seen a handful of times. The chain couples TRBV28 to TRBJ2-5; D unresolved. Germline CDR1 reads MDHEN; CDR2 reads SYDVKM. CDR3 length: 11 residues. V lost 8 bases, J lost 2 bases, and 6 bases lay in between. DNA of the CDR3: TGTGCCAGCTCACCGCAAGAGACCCAGTACTTC. It specifies CASSPQETQYF.

This clonotype was picked up a small number of times. The chain combines TRBV4-2 with TRBJ1-4; 9 nucleotides match TRBD1. With 4 bases clipped from V and 8 bases from J, the junction kept 8 bases outside the gene matches. The CDR3 has 15 residues. Germline lookup yields CDR1 LGHNA and CDR2 YNFKEQ. Here the CDR3 reads CASSPTGTGTEKLFF. CDR3 nucleotide sequence: TGTGCCAGCAGCCCGACCGGGACAGGGACAGAAAAACTGTTTTTT.

The genes are TRBV28 and TRBJ1-3; D unclear. The CDR3 consists of 13 residues. Looked up from germline, CDR1 is MDHEN and CDR2 is SYDVKM. V was clipped by 6 bases and J by 0 bases, with 6 bases between them. DNA for the CDR3: TGTGCCAGCAGAAGGTTCTCTGGAAACACCATATATTTT. Translating it yields CASRRFSGNTIYF.

This clonotype was found a few times. This sequence joins TRBV7-6 and TRBJ2-1; 8 bases match TRBD2. The CDR3 runs to 15 residues. Per germline, CDR1 SGHVS and CDR2 FNYEAQ. V lost 5 bases to trimming and J lost 2 bases; unmatched junction nucleotides: 5. DNA of the CDR3: TGTGCCAGCAGCGCGACTAGCGTCACCTACAATGAGCAGTTCTTC. Translated: CASSATSVTYNEQFF.

The chain joins TRBV6-2 or TRBV6-3 to TRBJ2-1; TRBD2 aligns across 10 bases. CDR1 and CDR2 (germline): MNHEY, SVGEGT. There are 13 residues in the CDR3. With 10 bases clipped from V and 7 bases from J, the junction kept 7 bases outside the gene matches. In DNA, the CDR3 is TGTGCCATCTCTAGCGGGAGTGGGAATGAGCAGTTCTTC. This encodes CAISSGSGNEQFF.

This clonotype was counted ten times or more. The gene calls are TRBV27 and TRBJ2-7, with D possibly TRBD1 on 6 matching bases. The germline gives CDR1 MNHEY, CDR2 SMNVEV (reference sequence). There are 12 residues in the CDR3. The V end was cut by 8 bases, the J end by 1 base, with 9 bases between. For the CDR3, the DNA is TGTGCCAGCTCAGGGGTTTCCTACGAGCAGTACTTC. It yields the protein CASSGVSYEQYF.

The CDR3 spells CASSGFWGFGLYTEAFF. As DNA, the CDR3 is TGCGCCAGCAGTGGGTTTTGGGGTTTCGGCTTATACACTGAAGCTTTCTTT. This sequence joins TRBV10-1 and TRBJ1-1; D not resolved. The CDR3 covers 17 residues. The V gene's germline CDR1 is WNHNN and CDR2 SYGVQD (reference sequence). V was trimmed by 4 bases and J by 3 bases, leaving 21 bases between them.

V and J are TRBV28 and TRBJ1-1, with D perhaps TRBD1 (6 bases). Germline loops: CDR1 MDHEN, CDR2 SYDVKM. V gave up 1 base and J gave up 3 bases, with 12 bases separating them. The CDR3 is 15 amino acids. This chain's CDR3 is CASSLFTGPYTEAFF. Written as DNA, the CDR3 is TGTGCCAGCAGTTTATTTACAGGGCCGTACACTGAAGCTTTCTTT.

This clonotype came up many times. The V and J genes are TRBV5-1 and TRBJ2-7; 7 bases are a match to TRBD2. CDR1 is SGHRS and CDR2 is YFSETQ in the germline V gene. The V segment lost 2 bases and the J segment 0 bases; nucleotides outside the gene matches: 2. The CDR3 spans 14 residues. CDR3 region: CASSFGGSSYEQYF. The DNA for the CDR3 is TGCGCCAGCAGCTTCGGGGGGAGCTCCTACGAGCAGTACTTC.

The chain's CDR3 is CASSLGLAENTGELFF. The CDR3 nucleotides are TGTGCCAGCAGCTTAGGACTAGCGGAGAACACCGGGGAGCTGTTTTTT. The chain joins TRBV11-2 to TRBJ2-2, with 9 bases fitting TRBD2. Germline V gives CDR1 SGHAT, CDR2 FQNNGV. The CDR3 is 16 residues long. V lost 1 base and J lost 1; bases outside the gene matches: 1.

This clonotype was counted a few times. The chain carries TRBV29-1 and TRBJ2-1; TRBD2 matches at 11 bases. V lost 4 bases to trimming and J lost 0 bases; unmatched junction nucleotides: 8. The CDR3 has 17 residues. CDR1 and CDR2 from the germline V gene are SQVTM and ANQGSEA. This CDR3 is CSVVRGSGRVSYNEQFF. CDR3 nucleotides: TGCAGCGTTGTCCGAGGTAGCGGGAGGGTCTCCTACAATGAGCAGTTCTTC.

The chain employs TRBV7-8 and TRBJ2-3; 12 nucleotides agree with TRBD2. The germline V gene has CDR1 SGHVS and CDR2 FQNEAQ. The CDR3 covers 16 residues. The trim removed 5 bases at V and 2 bases at J, leaving 5 bases unmatched. Here the CDR3 DNA reads TGTGCCAGCAGCCCCGGACTAGCGGGGACCACAGATACGCAGTATTTT. Encoded protein: CASSPGLAGTTDTQYF.

This rearrangement joins TRBV2 to TRBJ2-1, with 10 positions matching TRBD2. Germline CDR1 and CDR2: SNHLY and FYNNEI. The V segment lost 2 bases and the J segment 5 bases; nucleotides outside the gene matches: 3. This CDR3 contains 15 residues. DNA for the CDR3: TGTGCCAGCAGTGAATTCCTAGCGGGAGACAATGAGCAGTTCTTC. It codes for CASSEFLAGDNEQFF.

This clonotype was recorded a few times. This chain connects TRBV7-9 to TRBJ2-7, with a tentative D call TRBD1 (6 bases). Per the germline V gene, CDR1 is SEHNR and CDR2 is FQNEAQ (reference sequence). Trimming took off 3 bases at V and 0 bases at J, with 15 bases between the two ends. The CDR3 covers 16 residues. This CDR3 reads CASSFHGQDSSYEQYF. The CDR3 region has the DNA TGTGCCAGCAGCTTTCACGGCCAGGACAGCTCCTACGAGCAGTACTTC.

This clonotype has more than one count but fewer than ten. The V call is TRBV5-1, the J call TRBJ2-1; tentatively, D is TRBD1 or TRBD2 (5 bases each). The germline V and J ends were trimmed by 0 bases and 2 bases, with 9 bases remaining between them. The CDR3 is 15 residues long. Germline CDR1 reads SGHRS; CDR2 reads YFSETQ. CDR3 sequence: CASSLAWDAYNEQFF. The CDR3, as DNA: TGCGCCAGCAGCTTGGCCTGGGACGCCTACAATGAGCAGTTCTTC.

This chain connects TRBV6-1 to TRBJ2-7, with D uncertain. Germline V lookup: CDR1 MNHNS, CDR2 SASEGT. The V gene lost 1 base and the J gene lost 0 bases, with 4 bases spanning the gap. The CDR3 extends over 13 amino acids. The CDR3 region is CASSEEISYEQYF. CDR3 nucleotides: TGTGCCAGCAGTGAAGAAATCTCCTACGAGCAGTACTTC.

This clonotype has a handful of counts. The V gene is TRBV6-1, the J gene TRBJ2-4, with 9 bases matching TRBD2. This CDR3 spans 20 amino acids. Germline CDR1 is MNHNS and CDR2 is SASEGT. V lost 5 bases, J lost 3 bases, and 20 bases stayed unmatched. CDR3 sequence (DNA): TGTGCCAGCAGTCCCCCGGGCGGACTAGCGTCCTTCCGGGGCAAAAACATTCAGTACTTC. Encoded protein: CASSPPGGLASFRGKNIQYF.

This clonotype was found a few times. The J gene is TRBJ2-7, the V gene TRBV20-1, with TRBD2 identical over 8 bases. V shed 1 base and J 0 bases; nucleotides not matched to a gene: 5. The germline gives CDR1 DFQATT, CDR2 SNEGSKA (reference sequence). The length of the CDR3 is 15 residues. CDR3 amino acids: CSARVEAGGSYEQYF. DNA of the CDR3: TGCAGTGCTAGAGTAGAGGCGGGAGGCTCCTACGAGCAGTACTTC.

This clonotype was detected only a few times. The rearrangement links TRBV13 to TRBJ2-7; D possibly corresponds to TRBD2 (5 bases). The CDR3 covers 14 residues. Germline CDR1 reads PRHDT; CDR2 reads FYEKMQ (reference sequence). V lost 3 bases and J 2 bases, leaving 11 bases between the germline ends. The CDR3 sequence: CASSLFSVAYEQYF. CDR3 nucleotides: TGTGCCAGCAGCTTGTTTAGCGTAGCCTACGAGCAGTACTTC.